This TCR beta chain was sequenced for a study of response to subunit inactivated influenza vaccine. Points from the study as a whole: Authors suggested each seasonal influenza vaccination recruits few new T cells.

Germline V gives CDR1 GTSNPN, CDR2 SVGIG (reference sequence). The J segment lost 4 bases and the V segment lost 7 bases, leaving 6 bases of the junction unmatched. This CDR3 comprises 12 residues. TCRdb re-called the RT-PCR reads through MiXCR, storing one row per CDR3 protein. Of roughly 760,000 distinct CDR3 sequences listed, around 21% are singletons. About this clonotype: Antigen: not known.

The specimen was PBMCs from blood, collected roughly 5 days after vaccination. The genes are TRBV30 and TRBJ1-2; 7 bases fit TRBD1. This TCR was recovered from a man in his fifties who received an inactivated influenza vaccine. The DNA for the CDR3 is TGTGCCTACAGGGGTTTCGGCTATGGCTACACCTTC. Encoded protein: CAYRGFGYGYTF.